The 32 T cell receptor beta chains below come from one sample, sequenced in a study of Graves' ophthalmopathy and Graves' hyperthyroidism. TCR beta CDR3 amplification used RNA transcripts. RT-PCR was first run with HTBI primers, then multiplex PCR in a second round. Using its own MiXCR run on the multiplex PCR reads, TCRdb lists one record per CDR3 protein. The sample shows over a million distinct CDR3 sequences, around a third of them seen only once. The sequenced material came from peripheral blood or thyroid tissue (not recorded which). The receptors derive from an adult man with Graves' hyperthyroidism.

As for this clonotype: A read error is possible here, since a much larger clone lies one base away. The rearrangement links TRBV10-2 to TRBJ2-2; tentative D call: TRBD2 (6 bases). The CDR3 covers 13 residues. CDR1 WSHSY and CDR2 SAAADI come from the germline V gene. The DNA of the CDR3 is TGTGCCAGCAGCATCCGGACCCGCGGGGAGCTGGTTTTT. Encoded protein: CASSIRTRGELVF.

The V gene is TRBV7-2, the J gene TRBJ2-7; 11 bases match TRBD2. Germline assignment: CDR1 SGHTA and CDR2 FQGNSA. The V segment lost 6 bases and the J segment 2 bases; nucleotides outside the gene matches: 6. This CDR3 is built from 15 residues. CDR3 amino acids: CASSRTSGSAYEQYF. The CDR3 DNA follows: TGTGCCAGCAGTCGGACTAGCGGGTCTGCCTACGAGCAGTACTTC.

In the case of this clonotype: A much larger clone is a single base away; this may be a read error. This is likely a read error, given that the CDR3 carries no conserved phenylalanine or tryptophan at its end. The chain has TRBV6-5 and TRBJ1-1; D is possibly TRBD1 (5 bases). Trimming removed 6 bases at V and 5 bases at J, with 13 bases between. This CDR3 has 13 residues. Germline-derived CDR1 and CDR2 are MNHEY and SVGAGI. CDR3 bases: TGTGCCAGCAGCATCACCGAGGGGACTGAAGCTTTCTCT. Protein: CASSITEGTEAFS.

This clonotype was detected only a few times. The chain combines TRBV5-6 with TRBJ1-1; 11 bases are shared with TRBD1. The germline CDR1 and CDR2 sequences are SGHDT and YYEEEE. Losses at the gene ends were 4 bases for V and 2 bases for J; bases not matched to a gene: 7. The CDR3 runs to 16 residues. In DNA form, the CDR3 reads TGTGCCAGCAGCGGGCGGACAGGGGGCTTTAACACTGAAGCTTTCTTT. Translation: CASSGRTGGFNTEAFF. The full variable domain, with the rest looked up from reference TRBV5-6 and TRBJ1-1, is DAGVTQSPTHLIKTRGQQVTLRCSPKSGHDTVSWYQQALGQGPQFIFQYYEEEERQRGNFPDRFSGHQFPNYSSELNVNALLLGDSALYLCASSGRTGGFNTEAFFGQGTRLTVV.

The table lists this clonotype with many counts. The V call is TRBV11-2, the J call TRBJ2-6; the D gene is possibly TRBD2 (5 bases). The length of the CDR3 is 16 residues. The V gene lost 0 bases and the J gene lost 2 bases, with 8 bases spanning the gap. Germline V CDR1 and CDR2: SGHAT, FQNNGV. CDR3 nucleotide sequence: TGTGCCAGCAGCTTAGATTTGGGAGCTGGGGCCAACGTCCTGACTTTC. It encodes CASSLDLGAGANVLTF.

This clonotype was seen ten or more times. This rearrangement joins TRBV25-1 to TRBJ2-5; the D gene is possibly TRBD2 (6 bases). CDR1 is MGHDK and CDR2 is SYGVNS in the germline V gene. Trimming took 3 bases from V and 5 from J, leaving 19 bases between them. CDR3 length: 16 amino acids. CDR3 sequence (DNA): TGTGCCAGCAGTGATGCGGTTGATGTTGGGAGGGAGACCCAGTACTTC. It translates to CASSDAVDVGRETQYF.

The sample holds a few counts of this clonotype. The rearrangement uses TRBV7-9 and TRBJ2-7; 9 bases are a match to TRBD1. The CDR3 runs to 15 residues. V dropped 5 bases and J dropped 2; count of bases not matched to a gene: 7. CDR1 and CDR2 from the germline V gene are SEHNR and FQNEAQ (reference sequence). Written as DNA, the CDR3 is TGTGCCAGCAGCCCTAGGACAGGGGTTCCCTACGAGCAGTACTTC. The encoded protein is CASSPRTGVPYEQYF.

The V gene is TRBV27, the J gene TRBJ2-7, with 14 bases identical to TRBD2. Germline V gene lookup returns CDR1 MNHEY and CDR2 SMNVEV (reference sequence). Losses at the gene ends were 3 bases for V and 1 base for J; bases not matched to a gene: 5. This CDR3 comprises 17 residues. CDR3 amino acids: CASSFSGTSGGSYEQYF. The CDR3, as DNA: TGTGCCAGCAGTTTTTCAGGGACTAGCGGGGGTTCCTACGAGCAGTACTTC.

The rearrangement links TRBV2 to TRBJ1-3; D not resolved. Looked up from germline, CDR1 is SNHLY and CDR2 is FYNNEI. V shed 7 bases and J shed 0 bases, with 7 bases lying between them. The CDR3 extends over 13 amino acids. CDR3 in amino acids: CASKPSSGNTIYF. In DNA, the CDR3 is TGTGCCAGCAAGCCAAGCTCTGGAAACACCATATATTTT.

The chain recombines TRBV25-1 with TRBJ2-5; D not certain. V shed 1 base and J shed 0 bases, with 12 bases lying between them. In germline, CDR1 is MGHDK, CDR2 SYGVNS. The CDR3 consists of 16 residues. The CDR3: CASSESRSTNQETQYF. CDR3 DNA sequence: TGTGCCAGCAGTGAATCTAGGAGTACTAACCAAGAGACCCAGTACTTC. The complete variable domain, with remaining parts taken from reference TRBV25-1 and TRBJ2-5, reads EADIYQTPRYLVIGTGKKITLECSQTMGHDKMYWYQQDPGMELHLIHYSYGVNSTEKGDLSSESTVSRIRTEHFPLTLESARPSHTSQYLCASSESRSTNQETQYFGPGTRLLVL.

About this clonotype itself: One junction end disagrees with the germline gene, perhaps due to a read error. This chain joins TRBV7-9 and TRBJ1-6; D gene ambiguous. This CDR3 comprises 14 residues. From germline, CDR1 is SEHNR and CDR2 FQNEAQ (reference sequence). Here the CDR3 DNA reads TGTGCCAGCAGTATATCCCGGTATAATCCACCCCTCCACTTT. Residues: CASSISRYNPPLHF.

This clonotype occurred many times. This chain joins TRBV2 and TRBJ2-5; tentative D call: TRBD2 (6 bases). The CDR3 consists of 14 residues. Trimming cost V 5 bases and J 6 bases, with 16 bases left between them. Germline CDR1 reads SNHLY; CDR2 reads FYNNEI. The CDR3 nucleotides read TGTGCCAGCAGTCGGGACTTCTATTTTCAGACCCAGTACTTC. Translation: CASSRDFYFQTQYF. The entire variable domain, with the rest obtained from reference TRBV2 and TRBJ2-5, is as follows: EPEVTQTPSHQVTQMGQEVILRCVPISNHLYFYWYRQILGQKVEFLVSFYNNEISEKSEIFDDQFSVERPDGSNFTLKIRSTKLEDSAMYFCASSRDFYFQTQYFGPGTRLLVL.

CDR3 amino acids: CASSLDRAGYETGELFF. DNA of the CDR3: TGTGCCAGCTCACTTGACCGAGCGGGATATGAGACCGGGGAGCTGTTTTTT. The chain joins TRBV25-1 to TRBJ2-2; 7 bases line up with TRBD2. The length of the CDR3 is 17 residues. The V gene's germline CDR1 is MGHDK and CDR2 SYGVNS. V was pared by 8 bases and J by 5 bases, with 17 bases of the junction left unmatched. Variable domain in full (rest from reference TRBV25-1 and TRBJ2-2): EADIYQTPRYLVIGTGKKITLECSQTMGHDKMYWYQQDPGMELHLIHYSYGVNSTEKGDLSSESTVSRIRTEHFPLTLESARPSHTSQYLCASSLDRAGYETGELFFGEGSRLTVL.

This clonotype was seen only once. An end of the junction does not agree with germline; a read error may underlie this. The chain has TRBV10-3 and TRBJ1-5; D is uncertain. The CDR3 loop spans 16 amino acids. Germline V gives CDR1 ENHRY, CDR2 SYGVKD. The CDR3 here is CASSEILGYSNQPQHF. The CDR3 nucleotides are TGTGCCAGCAGTGAGATACTGGGCTATAGCAATCAGCCCCAGCATTTT.

The V gene is TRBV6-5, the J gene TRBJ2-7; no clear D gene. This CDR3 is built from 13 residues. V was cut by 5 bases and J by 4 bases, with 12 bases left in between. Germline V CDR1 and CDR2: MNHEY, SVGAGI. This CDR3 is CASSHPTQYEQYF. The DNA for the CDR3 is TGTGCCAGCAGTCATCCCACCCAATACGAGCAGTACTTC.

The genes are TRBV2 and TRBJ2-3; tentatively, D is TRBD2 (5 bases). Trimming removed 8 bases from V and 4 bases from J, with 19 bases in between. There are 15 residues in the CDR3. Germline V CDR1 and CDR2: SNHLY, FYNNEI. The CDR3 sequence: CASSRGSTFSDTQYF. CDR3 sequence (DNA): TGTGCCAGCTCCCGGGGATCCACCTTCTCAGATACGCAGTATTTT.

This clonotype was seen a handful of times. The chain is built from TRBV5-6 and TRBJ2-5; D gene uncertain. Trimming took 0 bases from V and 10 from J, leaving 13 bases between them. This CDR3 is 13 amino acids long. Germline V gene lookup returns CDR1 SGHDT and CDR2 YYEEEE. The CDR3 loop reads CASSLGPAVGQYF. CDR3 DNA sequence: TGTGCCAGCAGCTTGGGCCCTGCCGTGGGCCAGTACTTC.

In its sample, this clonotype was seen many times. The chain uses TRBV10-3 and TRBJ1-5, with 9 bases that match TRBD1. The V and J ends lost 10 bases and 5 bases, in that order; junction bases with no gene match: 6. Germline values: CDR1 ENHRY, CDR2 SYGVKD. The CDR3 runs 13 residues. The CDR3 DNA follows: TGTGCCAGCACGAGACAGGGGGATCAGCCCCAGCATTTT. It specifies CASTRQGDQPQHF.

This clonotype has ten or more counts. The chain couples TRBV10-3 to TRBJ1-4, with unresolved D. Germline CDR1 and CDR2: ENHRY and SYGVKD. The CDR3 is made up of 14 amino acids. V dropped 6 bases and J dropped 12 bases, with 20 bases sitting between them. The CDR3 sequence: CAISRPQEPRELFF. The CDR3 nucleotides are TGTGCCATCAGCCGCCCCCAGGAGCCTCGGGAACTGTTTTTT.

The chain employs TRBV6-5 and TRBJ2-6; TRBD1 matches at 8 bases. V trimming: 11 bases; J trimming: 4 bases; junction bases outside the gene matches: 10. Germline values: CDR1 MNHEY, CDR2 SVGAGI. This CDR3 region has 15 residues. The CDR3 DNA follows: TGTGCCGGCGGAGACAGGGGATCGGGGGCCAACGTCCTGACTTTC. It yields the protein CAGGDRGSGANVLTF.

The CDR3 bases are TGTGCCACCTCAGGAGCGACGACTGCTGGAAACACCATATATTTT. Its protein is CATSGATTAGNTIYF. The rearrangement joins TRBV12-3 or TRBV12-4 to TRBJ1-3, with D unclear. The CDR3 runs 15 residues. Trimming took 10 bases from V and 2 from J, leaving 18 bases between them.

This clonotype was counted between two and nine times. The gene calls are TRBV2 and TRBJ1-5; perhaps TRBD1 as D (5 bases). The CDR3 is 15 amino acids. CDR1 is SNHLY, CDR2 FYNNEI, per germline. V lost 4 bases and J lost 2, with 12 bases in between. The chain's CDR3 is CASSGLGVGNQPQHF. The CDR3 DNA is TGTGCCAGCAGTGGGCTGGGGGTAGGCAATCAGCCCCAGCATTTT.

This clonotype has just a few counts. V is TRBV24-1 and J is TRBJ2-5; the D gene is possibly TRBD2 (5 bases). This CDR3 has 12 amino acids. Germline V gives CDR1 KGHDR, CDR2 SFDVKD. Trimming took off 5 bases at V and 7 bases at J, with 10 bases between the two ends. The CDR3 sequence is CATSGSGGTQYF. As DNA, the CDR3 is TGTGCCACCAGTGGGTCTGGAGGGACCCAGTACTTC.

In this sample, this clonotype turned up a few times. CDR3 sequence reads: CASSQEGDEQYF. CDR3 DNA: TGCGCCAGCAGCCAAGAAGGGGACGAGCAGTACTTC. The J gene is TRBJ2-7, the V gene TRBV4-1, with a weak D call TRBD1 (5 bases). Trimming left V 0 bases short and J 5 bases short, with 5 bases between. The CDR3 contains 12 residues. Per the germline V gene, CDR1 is MGHRA and CDR2 is YSYEKL.

This clonotype came up many times. The CDR3, as DNA: TGTGCCAGCAGTGGTGACACCGGGGAGCTGTTTTTT. Translation: CASSGDTGELFF. This rearrangement joins TRBV2 to TRBJ2-2; no clear D. Trimming took 4 bases from V and 3 from J, leaving 3 bases between them. Looked up from germline, CDR1 is SNHLY and CDR2 is FYNNEI. This CDR3 has 12 amino acids.

A word on this clonotype: A much bigger clone sits one base away, suggesting this may be a read error. The rearrangement joins TRBV5-6 to TRBJ2-5; 7 positions agree with TRBD1. The CDR3 is made up of 14 amino acids. Germline loops: CDR1 SGHDT, CDR2 YYEEEE. After removal of 1 base from V and 3 bases from J, the junction contained 3 bases not matched to a gene. CDR3 sequence reads: CASSLLQGKETQYF. The CDR3 DNA follows: TGTGCCAGCAGCTTGTTACAGGGGAAAGAGACCCAGTACTTC.

The chain couples TRBV7-8 to TRBJ2-7; 12 positions agree with TRBD1. Trimming removed 5 bases from V and 6 bases from J; junction bases left unmatched: 5. CDR1 is SGHVS, CDR2 FQNEAQ, per germline. The CDR3 runs to 14 residues. The CDR3 DNA follows: TGTGCCAGCAGCCTTACGGGACAGGGGGCCGAGCAGTACTTC. This translates into CASSLTGQGAEQYF.

This clonotype showed up just a few times. The chain employs TRBV7-2 and TRBJ2-5, with D unresolved. Germline V gene data show CDR1 as SGHTA and CDR2 as FQGNSA. The CDR3 runs 12 residues. V was trimmed by 8 bases and J by 5 bases, leaving 12 bases between them. CDR3: CASSGSKETQYF. CDR3 in DNA: TGTGCCAGCTCGGGCAGTAAGGAGACCCAGTACTTC. Supplemented by reference TRBV7-2 and TRBJ2-5, the full variable domain reads GAGVSQSPSNKVTEKGKDVELRCDPISGHTALYWYRQSLGQGLEFLIYFQGNSAPDKSGLPSDRFSAERTGGSVSTLTIQRTQQEDSAVYLCASSGSKETQYFGPGTRLLVL.

This chain links TRBV20-1 with TRBJ2-5; D is tentatively TRBD1 or TRBD2 (5 bases each). The CDR3 spans 10 residues. Per germline, CDR1 DFQATT and CDR2 SNEGSKA (reference sequence). In DNA, the CDR3 is TGCAGGGGGGAAAGAGAGACCCAGTACTTC. It specifies CRGERETQYF.

This clonotype was seen just once. V gene TRBV25-1 combines with J gene TRBJ1-6, with 7 bases fitting TRBD1. The junction had 14 bases not matched to a gene; V was cut back by 6 bases and J by 9 bases. The CDR3 runs 16 residues. Germline V lookup: CDR1 MGHDK, CDR2 SYGVNS. The chain's CDR3 is CASRNTPGGGLSPLHF. In DNA form, the CDR3 reads TGTGCCAGCAGAAACACACCAGGGGGGGGCCTTTCACCCCTCCACTTT. The variable domain in full, completed from reference TRBV25-1 and TRBJ1-6, reads EADIYQTPRYLVIGTGKKITLECSQTMGHDKMYWYQQDPGMELHLIHYSYGVNSTEKGDLSSESTVSRIRTEHFPLTLESARPSHTSQYLCASRNTPGGGLSPLHFGNGTRLTVT.

About this clonotype: A much bigger clone sits one base away, suggesting this may be a read error. The rearrangement joins TRBV7-9 to TRBJ2-2, with 7 bases that match TRBD1. The length of the CDR3 is 14 residues. The germline V gene encodes CDR1 SEHNR and CDR2 FQNEAQ (reference sequence). CDR3 in amino acids: CASSRRQGAGELLF. In DNA, the CDR3 is TGTGCCAGCAGCCGCCGACAGGGCGCCGGGGAGCTGCTTTTT.

This clonotype was counted only a few times. This sequence joins TRBV28 and TRBJ1-6; D uncertain. CDR3 length: 13 residues. V was shortened by 8 bases and J by 4 bases, with 9 bases between the two germline ends. CDR1 MDHEN and CDR2 SYDVKM come from the germline V gene. For the CDR3, the DNA is TGTGCCAGCGGACCGAGATATAATTCACCCCTCCACTTT. Translation: CASGPRYNSPLHF.